This TCR beta chain was captured in a study of OX40 agonist ivuxolimab in advanced cancers. As to this clone: What it recognizes is unknown.

The method was immunoSEQ multiplex PCR; TCRdb's version includes in-frame clones alone and lacks a portion of them. The sample has over 45,000 clones, around nine tenths seen once. Whole-study findings and limits: By week 6 at 0.1 to 3.0 mg/kg, blood CD4+ and CD8+ T cells had expanded clonally.

Systemic immunosuppression or autoimmune disease history was grounds to exclude patients. V shed 8 bases, J shed 0 bases, and the junction held 7 bases outside the gene matches. The CDR3 has 15 amino acids. Germline loops: CDR1 MDHEN, CDR2 SYDVKM. This TCR was recovered from an adult with an advanced solid tumor such as melanoma, head and neck, liver or kidney cancer. V and J are TRBV28 and TRBJ2-3; the match to TRBD1 covers 8 bases. The specimen was CD4+ or CD8+ T cells sorted from blood, collected in a trial of the OX40 agonist ivuxolimab. The CDR3 loop is CASGGQGTSTDTQYF. The DNA for the CDR3 is TGTGCCAGCGGCGGACAGGGTACTAGCACAGATACGCAGTATTTT.